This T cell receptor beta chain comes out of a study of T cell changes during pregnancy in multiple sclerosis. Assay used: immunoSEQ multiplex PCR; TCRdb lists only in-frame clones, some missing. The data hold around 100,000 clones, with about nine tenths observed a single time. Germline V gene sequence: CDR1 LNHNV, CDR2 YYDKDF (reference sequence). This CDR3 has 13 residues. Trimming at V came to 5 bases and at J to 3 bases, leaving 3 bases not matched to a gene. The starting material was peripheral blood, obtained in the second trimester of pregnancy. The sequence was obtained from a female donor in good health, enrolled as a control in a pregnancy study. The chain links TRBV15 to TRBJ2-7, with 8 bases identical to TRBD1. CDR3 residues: CATSEGQDYEQYF. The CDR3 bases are TGTGCCACCAGCGAGGGACAGGACTACGAGCAGTACTTC. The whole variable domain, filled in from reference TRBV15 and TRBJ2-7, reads DAMVIQNPRYQVTQFGKPVTLSCSQTLNHNVMYWYQQKSSQAPKLLFHYYDKDFNNEADTPDNFQSRRPNTSFCFLDIRSPGLGDTAMYLCATSEGQDYEQYFGPGTRLTVT.